This T cell receptor beta chain was recovered during a study of CD8 T cells in Susac syndrome. Study overall: The Susac syndrome patients were therapy-naive, on corticosteroids, or on intravenous immunoglobulin alone at blood draw.

Reverse transcription of roughly 0.5 to 1 ug RNA was performed with random hexamers. Multiplex PCR with immunoSEQ amplified the TCR beta CDR3 across 54 Vbeta and 13 Jbeta. TCRdb re-derived calls from the immunoSEQ multiplex PCR reads in MiXCR, one entry per CDR3 protein. The sample records over 150,000 distinct CDR3 sequences, roughly 94% being singletons. Germline CDR1 is DFQATT and CDR2 is SNEGSKA (reference sequence). The CDR3 is made up of 12 amino acids. V lost 4 bases to trimming and J lost 2 bases; unmatched junction nucleotides: 1. Sequencing of TCR beta drew on CD8+ and CD4+ T cells from blood. TEMRA cells were FACS-enriched and CD8+ and CD4+ T cells negatively isolated.

The specimen sequenced was CD4+ T cells from PBMCs. This TCR was sampled from a human donor with Susac syndrome. The V and J genes are TRBV20-1 and TRBJ2-5, with 7 bases that match TRBD2. The CDR3 coding sequence is TGCAGTGCTACCGGGGGGCAAGAGACCCAGTACTTC. Amino acid sequence: CSATGGQETQYF.